The source of this T cell receptor (beta chain) is a study of cytomegalovirus exposure and HLA in healthy donors. Using immunoSEQ multiplex PCR, the repertoire was profiled, and TCRdb retains in-frame clones only, with some absent. The sample consists of over 200,000 clones, around 90% of them appearing once. Per germline, CDR1 MNHEY and CDR2 SMNVEV (reference sequence). This CDR3 region has 14 residues. V lost 4 bases and J lost 3, with 10 bases in between. Study results and limitations: Reportedly, diagnosis of cytomegalovirus status by the classifier showed high specificity and sensitivity.

Of note for this clone: The antigen is unknown.

Sequencing was carried out using PBMCs. The sequence was obtained from a woman aged 18-29 years in good health and CMV-seronegative. The chain joins TRBV27 to TRBJ1-5, with TRBD1 as a possible D gene (5 bases). CDR3 sequence: CASSSNGANQPQHF. The CDR3 DNA reads as TGTGCCAGCAGTTCGAATGGGGCCAATCAGCCCCAGCATTTT.